A single T cell receptor beta chain is shown here with its context. This sample was included in a study of PD-L1 blockade in urothelial cancer. Across the study: Atezolizumab therapy began for patients at some point between 2013 and 2015, dosed at 1,200 mg intravenously every 3 weeks. Males with bladder-origin urothelial cancer made up about nine tenths of the roughly 29 patients.

Time point noted: pretreatment peripheral blood. This CDR3 is 14 amino acids long. Germline V lookup: CDR1 MNHEY, CDR2 SVGAGI. The V end lost 7 bases, the J end lost 4 bases, and 16 bases lay between the germline ends. The investigators introduced synthetic TCR analog templates into each PCR as spikes. Data came from immunoSEQ multiplex PCR; TCRdb stores just in-frame clones and leaves some out. The sample yields tens of thousands of clones, roughly four fifths seen once. This rearrangement joins TRBV6-5 to TRBJ2-5, with D unresolved. Sequencing was performed on PBMCs, taken around atezolizumab (anti-PD-L1) treatment. The origin of this receptor is a man aged 60 to 75 with urothelial cancer. CDR3 amino acids: CASTASRGIETQYF. CDR3 DNA sequence: TGTGCCAGCACCGCGAGTCGCGGAATAGAGACCCAGTACTTC.